This T cell receptor (beta chain) emerged from a study of Graves' ophthalmopathy and Graves' hyperthyroidism (dated by TCRdb to the late 2010s). Concerning the study at large: Peripheral blood was collected before any treatment was given, at the time of initial diagnosis. In total, approximately 130 blood samples were TCR-sequenced: 40 to 45 ophthalmopathy, 75 hyperthyroidism and roughly 17 hyperthyroidism-to-ophthalmopathy patients. The 90 to 100 discovery patients were randomly split 7:3 into training and test sets. In six hyperthyroidism patients, T-cell repertoires of thyroid tissue and blood were compared. To explore V-J signatures that separate ophthalmopathy from hyperthyroidism, a discovery set of about 96 patients was enrolled, consisting of about 45 with ophthalmopathy and around 57 with stable hyperthyroidism. To tell Graves' ophthalmopathy apart from Graves' hyperthyroidism, and to predict which patients would progress to ophthalmopathy, the study relied on TCR beta repertoire signatures. After sampling, hyperthyroidism patients received methimazole starting at 30 mg daily, and ophthalmopathy patients received high-dose intravenous methylprednisolone. An independent validation cohort was composed of some 18 hyperthyroidism patients and around 16 patients who later progressed from hyperthyroidism to ophthalmopathy.

Paper-wide results and their limitations: In cross-validation, the 13-signature model distinguished ophthalmopathy from stable hyperthyroidism with around 90% sensitivity and roughly 81% specificity, while in the test set the corresponding values were approximately 79% and 70%. Most expanded thyroid clonotypes with a frequency above 0.001 also appeared in blood, which suggests that blood repertoires may reflect the immune response in the thyroid. In validation, the model predicted ophthalmopathy progression with about 64% sensitivity and about 73% specificity; eleven to twelve predicted patients were CT-confirmed with GO in a median of roughly 6.8 months. No statistical method was used to predetermine the sample size, and group allocation was not hidden from the investigators.

This clonotype was observed at least ten times. Its binding antigen is unknown. Within one base of it there is no much larger clone, and no base qualities were kept. For repertoire sequencing, the TCR beta CDR3 regions were amplified from RNA transcripts. The first round of RT-PCR was done with HTBI primers and the Qiagen OneStep RT-PCR kit, and was followed by a second round of multiplex PCR, then size selection and purification. Sequencing of the libraries was carried out on an Illumina HiSeq2000 in paired-end mode with 100 bp reads. On the study's bioinformatics: SOAPnuke was used for read processing, and reads with adapters, uncalled bases, a mean Phred below 15, or no exact constant-primer or identifier match were discarded. High-quality paired reads were merged with COPE v1.2.5. Clonotypes were defined as unique nucleotide sequences and were aligned to IMGT TRB V, D and J references using MiTCR v1.1. The analysis was limited to V-J combinations with a frequency above 0.0001, which together covered 99.2% of the repertoires. For each V-J combination, a TCR clonal expansion and chaos score was defined as the ratio of F50 clonal expansion to chaos observed in the TCRdist matrix. Welch's t-statistics and random forest were used to reduce the features to 10 to 15 V-J combinations, which were then used as input to a naive Bayes classifier. The similarity between thyroid and blood repertoires was quantified using the Morisita-Horn index. In TCRdb, the public reads were trimmed at Q25 with fastp and aligned with MiXCR, with productive beta chains retained. Each CDR3 protein appears once, grouped with its most common genes and DNA. The V and J calls come from TCRdb's annotation, not from the publication. The sample has roughly 410,000 distinct CDR3 sequences on record, 15% of them singletons. The ten largest make up 5.5% to 8% of the sample.

Spanning cysteine to phenylalanine, the CDR3 consists of 14 amino acids. Only CDR3 DNA is held: 42 bases, read in frame from base 1. After removal of 0 bases from V and 5 bases from J, the junction retains 2 bases not matched to a gene. As encoded in the germline V gene, CDR1 is SGHTA while CDR2 is FQGNSA. A patient counted as having stable hyperthyroidism if there was no progression to ophthalmopathy within 18 months of follow-up. Patients with hyperthyroidism were aged 18 to 65 years, had been newly diagnosed, and had a disease duration of less than 2 months. Patients were excluded if they had other autoimmune diseases, uncontrolled infections, pregnancy or lactation. Diagnosis was based on clinical symptoms, serum thyroxine, TRAb, thyroid ultrasound and orbital computed tomography. Using Ficoll-Paque density gradient centrifugation, PBMCs were isolated from 9 to 10 ml of fresh peripheral blood. Trizol reagent was used to extract the total RNA, and its quality was then checked on an Agilent 2100 Bioanalyzer.

Rearrangement joined TRBV7-2 to TRBJ2-7, and TRBD1 aligns with 9 junction nucleotides. The material sequenced was peripheral blood. The sequence came from a woman aged 18-29 years with stable Graves' hyperthyroidism. Donor details come from another sample of the same person, matched by shared clones. The CDR3 has the sequence CASSLARQGDEQYF. At the DNA level, the sequence is TGTGCCAGCAGCTTAGCGAGACAGGGGGACGAGCAGTACTTC.